This T cell receptor (beta chain) was sequenced during a study of PD-1 blockade in classical Hodgkin lymphoma. Relapse was seen in all patients after autologous stem cell transplantation, and brentuximab vedotin exposure was variable. The length of the CDR3 is 16 residues. V gave up 0 bases and J gave up 5 bases; unmatched junction bases: 6. The germline V gene encodes CDR1 SGHTA and CDR2 FQGTGA. Sequencing was performed with immunoSEQ multiplex PCR; in TCRdb, only in-frame clones are kept and a portion is missing. The table shows 24,000 or so clones, with around 63% occurring only once. This sequence was found in a human donor with classical Hodgkin lymphoma. The V call is TRBV7-3, the J call TRBJ2-3; 9 positions agree with TRBD2. The source material was peripheral blood mononuclear cells (PBMCs), sampled at baseline. DNA for the CDR3: TGTGCCAGCAGCTTAACGGGCGGGGGGGCCAGAGATACGCAGTATTTT. It yields the protein CASSLTGGGARDTQYF.